This is a list of T cell receptor beta chains from one sample in a study of T cells in Graves' hyperthyroidism and ophthalmopathy. TCRdb independently ran MiXCR on the multiplex PCR reads; one entry per CDR3 protein. The data contain 600,000 to 650,000 distinct CDR3 sequences, 15% to 20% of them seen just once; the ten biggest clones take up 3.8%. The sample consisted of blood. The receptors here all came from a woman in her 30s with Graves' hyperthyroidism. The CDR3 runs from the conserved cysteine through the conserved F or W. Fields, in order: V gene, clone size, CDR3 length, J gene, D gene, CDR3 protein, CDR3 DNA. The D gene is left open where the match is weak. Rows may omit the clone size; those that give it use once, few, many or a size class.

>TRBV12-5|many|20|TRBJ1-5|NA
CASGLALNTGLWSGNQPQHF
TGTGCTAGTGGTTTGGCCCTAAATACAGGGTTATGGTCGGGCAATCAGCCCCAGCATTTT
>TRBV5-8|few|15|TRBJ2-3|TRBD2
CASSGGLAGADTQYF
TGTGCCAGCAGCGGAGGACTAGCGGGGGCGGATACGCAGTATTTT
>TRBV30|NA|14|TRBJ1-6|NA
CASLGADIGSPLHF
TGTGCCTCGTTGGGGGCAGATATAGGATCACCCCTCCACTTT
>TRBV7-9|NA|15|TRBJ2-3|NA
CASSPPGGGADTQYF
TGTGCCAGCAGCCCGCCAGGGGGAGGTGCAGATACGCAGTATTTT
>TRBV3-1|many|13|TRBJ2-3|NA
CASDEGGGSTQYF
TGTGCCAGCGACGAAGGGGGGGGAAGCACGCAGTATTTT
>TRBV11-2|NA|12|TRBJ1-2|NA
CASSATRDLETF
TGTGCCAGCTCAGCTACACGGGATTTGGAAACCTTC
>TRBV28|NA|11|TRBJ1-1|NA
CASLGATEAFF
TGTGCCAGCCTCGGGGCCACTGAAGCTTTCTTT
>TRBV7-9|NA|14|TRBJ2-1|TRBD1
CASSSGQGYSEQFF
TGTGCCAGCAGCTCCGGACAGGGGTATAGTGAGCAGTTCTTC
>TRBV2|many|14|TRBJ1-1|NA
CASSFSQGEGEAFF
TGTGCCAGCAGTTTCTCCCAGGGTGAGGGTGAAGCTTTCTTT
>TRBV27|NA|17|TRBJ2-1|TRBD2
CASRTGLAASSYNEQFF
TGTGCCAGCAGAACCGGACTAGCGGCTAGCTCCTACAATGAGCAGTTCTTC
>TRBV20-1|NA|14|TRBJ2-5|TRBD2
CSAWTSGIGETQYF
TGCAGTGCTTGGACTAGCGGGATAGGGGAGACCCAGTACTTC
>TRBV30|few|12|TRBJ1-2|NA
CAWLQGPGGYTF
TGTGCCTGGCTTCAGGGTCCCGGGGGCTACACCTTC
>TRBV12-5|many|12|TRBJ1-1|NA
CASGFRNGEAFF
TGTGCTAGTGGTTTCAGAAACGGTGAAGCTTTCTTT
>TRBV4-1|few|15|TRBJ2-1|NA
CASSQVESPYNEQFF
TGCGCCAGCAGCCAAGTGGAGTCCCCCTACAATGAGCAGTTCTTC
>TRBV6-1|many|15|TRBJ2-3|NA
CASTGLSMGTDTQYF
TGTGCCAGCACGGGACTTAGCATGGGCACAGATACGCAGTATTTT
>TRBV6-1|few|13|TRBJ1-2|NA
CASSGNIGDGYTF
TGTGCCAGCAGCGGGAATATAGGGGATGGCTACACCTTC
>TRBV7-2|many|15|TRBJ2-5|TRBD1
CASSSFTGAQETQYF
TGTGCCAGCAGCTCCTTCACAGGGGCGCAAGAGACCCAGTACTTC
>TRBV10-3|many|16|TRBJ2-5|NA
CATSPSGVQNQETQYF
TGTGCCACCAGCCCCAGCGGCGTGCAGAACCAAGAGACCCAGTACTTC
>TRBV12-3/TRBV12-4|NA|14|TRBJ2-1|TRBD1
CASSPGQGSDEQFF
TGTGCCAGCAGTCCGGGACAGGGGAGTGATGAGCAGTTCTTC
>TRBV7-6|many|16|TRBJ2-3|NA
CASSLKRPGLTDTQYF
TGTGCCAGCAGCTTAAAGCGGCCGGGGCTCACAGATACGCAGTATTTT
>TRBV9|NA|14|TRBJ2-1|TRBD2
CASSVSGSNNEQFF
TGTGCCAGCAGCGTTAGCGGGAGCAACAATGAGCAGTTCTTC
>TRBV2|few|15|TRBJ2-1|TRBD2
CASSEILAGNNEQFF
TGTGCCAGCAGTGAAATTTTAGCGGGAAACAATGAGCAGTTCTTC
>TRBV30|many|10|TRBJ1-2|NA
CAWRNYGYTF
TGTGCCTGGAGAAATTATGGCTACACCTTC
>TRBV11-2|many|15|TRBJ2-1|TRBD2
CASRQLAGLNNEQFF
TGTGCCAGCAGACAACTAGCGGGGTTAAACAATGAGCAGTTCTTC